Reported below is one T cell receptor (beta chain). The CDR3 runs to 15 residues. The germline gives CDR1 SGDLS, CDR2 YYNGEE. Trimming removed 1 base from V and 4 bases from J; junction bases left unmatched: 7. Every contributor of samples was a Caucasian grown-up residing in Nashville, Tennessee. Researchers drew on roughly 84 million PBMCs for genomic DNA from unsorted samples. The data derive from a study of shared clonotypes between healthy human individuals. Study background: Contributing individuals were a couple of females and a few males aged 18 to 49.

Running of the assay took place at deep level. Using immunoSEQ multiplex PCR, the repertoire was profiled, and TCRdb retains in-frame clones only, with some absent. The data contain about 490,000 clones, about 80% of them singletons. V is TRBV9 and J is TRBJ2-7; 8 bases agree with TRBD2. The TCR was taken from a woman between 35 and 50 years old in good health. Some clones in this sample may be carry-over from other donors' samples. Sequences were obtained from PBMCs. CDR3: CASSVSGRADYEQYF. The CDR3 nucleotides read TGTGCCAGCAGCGTATCCGGGAGGGCCGATTACGAGCAGTACTTC.